Below, 28 T cell receptor beta chains from the same sample are listed, as sequenced in a study of PD-1 blockade in mismatch repair-deficient tumors. Sequenced by immunoSEQ multiplex PCR; TCRdb stores in-frame clones only, minus some. The sample lists under 150,000 clones, 85% to 90% seen once, with 10% to 15% in the top ten. Sequencing was performed on peripheral blood, taken roughly 67 weeks after starting pembrolizumab. The receptors shown here come from an adult with mismatch repair-deficient cancer.

In its sample, this clone is medium-sized. This chain joins TRBV6-6 and TRBJ1-5; the D is unclear. The germline CDR1 and CDR2 sequences are MNHNY and SVGAGI (reference sequence). The CDR3 runs to 12 residues. With 7 bases removed from V and 6 bases from J, the gap between germline ends came to 10 bases. Written as DNA, the CDR3 is TGTGCCAGCACCCAACCAAGTCAGCCCCAGCATTTT. This encodes CASTQPSQPQHF.

The rearrangement joins TRBV29-1 to TRBJ2-2; D remains ambiguous. CDR1 and CDR2 (germline): SQVTM, ANQGSEA. This CDR3 has 12 amino acids. V was trimmed by 3 bases and J by 3 bases, leaving 5 bases between them. CDR3 protein: CSVDGYTGELFF. CDR3 DNA: TGCAGCGTTGATGGCTACACCGGGGAGCTGTTTTTT.

This rearrangement joins TRBV5-4 to TRBJ1-2, with D possibly being TRBD1 (5 bases). Deletions cut 4 bases from V and 0 bases from J, with 13 bases between. Germline V CDR1 and CDR2: SGHNT, YYREEE (reference sequence). This CDR3 spans 15 amino acids. CDR3 coding DNA: TGTGCCAGCAGCCAAGAGGGGATTTCTAACTATGGCTACACCTTC. It codes for CASSQEGISNYGYTF. Drawing the rest from reference TRBV5-4 and TRBJ1-2, the complete variable domain is ETGVTQSPTHLIKTRGQQVTLRCSSQSGHNTVSWYQQALGQGPQFIFQYYREEENGRGNFPPRFSGLQFPNYSSELNVNALELDDSALYLCASSQEGISNYGYTFGSGTRLTVV.

This rearrangement joins TRBV5-4 to TRBJ2-3; D ambiguous. Trimming took 0 bases from V and 1 from J, leaving 15 bases between them. The CDR3 length is 17 residues. Per the germline V gene, CDR1 is SGHNT and CDR2 is YYREEE (reference sequence). The CDR3 nucleotides read TGTGCCAGCAGCTTGGTTGGTTCGGCTAGTGGCACAGATACGCAGTATTTT. Translated: CASSLVGSASGTDTQYF.

This chain links TRBV25-1 with TRBJ2-1; D is possibly TRBD1 (5 bases). Germline CDR1 reads MGHDK; CDR2 reads SYGVNS. The ends were cut back, 2 bases at V and 8 bases at J, with 22 bases in the middle. This CDR3 comprises 17 residues. CDR3 in DNA: TGTGCCAGCAGTGAAATAAGGGGCTGGAGTATCGGCGATGAGCAGTTCTTC. It codes for CASSEIRGWSIGDEQFF.

This clone was detected a few times. CDR3 in amino acids: CASGGEDRPTSYEQYF. The CDR3 bases are TGTGCTAGTGGGGGCGAGGACAGGCCTACCTCCTACGAGCAGTACTTC. The rearrangement joins TRBV12-5 to TRBJ2-7; the match to TRBD1 covers 7 bases. This CDR3 has 16 residues. V shed 6 bases, J shed 0 bases, and the junction held 11 bases outside the gene matches. Germline V lookup: CDR1 LGHNT, CDR2 FRNRAP. The variable domain in full, with the rest retrieved from reference TRBV12-5 and TRBJ2-7, is DARVTQTPRHKVTEMGQEVTMRCQPILGHNTVFWYRQTMMQGLELLAYFRNRAPLDDSGMPKDRFSAEMPDATLATLKIQPSEPRDSAVYFCASGGEDRPTSYEQYFGPGTRLTVT.

The chain links TRBV27 to TRBJ2-7; 9 positions agree with TRBD1. Losses at the gene ends were 5 bases for V and 6 bases for J; bases not matched to a gene: 8. The CDR3 has 14 residues. Per germline, CDR1 MNHEY and CDR2 SMNVEV (reference sequence). CDR3 DNA sequence: TGTGCCAGCAGTCCTAGGGGGACAGGGTTCGAGCAGTACTTC. Its protein product is CASSPRGTGFEQYF.

This clone was detected once. The genes are TRBV6-5 and TRBJ2-7; 8 nucleotides align to TRBD2. Germline trimming cut 1 base from V and 6 bases from J; bases unmatched to any gene: 11. Germline assignment: CDR1 MNHEY and CDR2 SVGAGI. The CDR3 consists of 16 residues. In DNA, the CDR3 is TGTGCCAGCAGTTACTTCCCAGCGGGAGTTGAGGGCGAGCAGTACTTC. Translation: CASSYFPAGVEGEQYF.

This clone was seen only once. The chain recombines TRBV7-9 with TRBJ2-3; 10 nucleotides align to TRBD1. Per germline, CDR1 SEHNR and CDR2 FQNEAQ (reference sequence). This CDR3 comprises 17 residues. J gave up 5 bases and V 3 bases, and 11 bases lay outside the gene matches. Here the CDR3 DNA reads TGTGCCAGCAGCTTCGATTGGGACAGGGGTTTGGAAGATACGCAGTATTTT. Translating gives CASSFDWDRGLEDTQYF.

The chain employs TRBV28 and TRBJ1-4; no firm D call. V was shortened by 3 bases and J by 2 bases, with 10 bases between the two germline ends. The germline V gene encodes CDR1 MDHEN and CDR2 SYDVKM. This CDR3 has 15 amino acids. This CDR3 reads CASSFTRLTNEKLFF. In DNA form, the CDR3 reads TGTGCCAGCAGTTTTACCCGGCTCACTAATGAAAAACTGTTTTTT.

This chain links TRBV2 with TRBJ2-3; 7 bases line up with TRBD1. The CDR3 has 14 residues. The J segment lost 1 base and the V segment lost 7 bases, leaving 5 bases of the junction unmatched. Germline V lookup: CDR1 SNHLY, CDR2 FYNNEI. The CDR3 spells CASIPGTGTDTQYF. The CDR3 coding sequence is TGTGCCAGCATTCCTGGGACAGGCACAGATACGCAGTATTTT.

The V call is TRBV9, the J call TRBJ2-1; 12 nucleotides align to TRBD2. Per germline, CDR1 SGDLS and CDR2 YYNGEE. CDR3 length: 14 residues. Unmatched junction bases numbered 6, after V lost 4 bases and J lost 10 bases. The chain's CDR3 is CASSPGLAGLEQFF. The CDR3 nucleotides are TGTGCCAGCAGCCCAGGACTAGCGGGACTAGAGCAGTTCTTC.

The chain links TRBV9 to TRBJ2-3; D gene uncertain. The V end was cut by 0 bases, the J end by 0 bases, with 5 bases between. This CDR3 is built from 14 residues. From germline, CDR1 is SGDLS and CDR2 YYNGEE. Here the CDR3 reads CASSVGPSTDTQYF. The CDR3 nucleotides read TGTGCCAGCAGCGTAGGTCCTAGCACAGATACGCAGTATTTT.

This chain connects TRBV7-8 to TRBJ2-7; TRBD1 is a possible D gene (6 bases). The germline V gene has CDR1 SGHVS and CDR2 FQNEAQ. V lost 0 bases and J 1 base, leaving 10 bases between the germline ends. This CDR3 spans 15 amino acids. DNA for the CDR3: TGTGCCAGCAGCTTAGCGGGCAGGGGTTCCTACGAGCAGTACTTC. It yields the protein CASSLAGRGSYEQYF.

J is TRBJ2-1 and V is TRBV5-4; TRBD2 aligns across 7 bases. Trimming at V came to 2 bases and at J to 2 bases, leaving 4 bases not matched to a gene. CDR3 length: 15 amino acids. The V gene's germline CDR1 is SGHNT and CDR2 YYREEE (reference sequence). DNA of the CDR3: TGTGCCAGCAGCTTAGGCGGACTAGCCTACAATGAGCAGTTCTTC. Its protein is CASSLGGLAYNEQFF.

The rearrangement joins TRBV5-1 to TRBJ2-2; D remains unclear. The CDR3 runs to 17 residues. V was pared by 4 bases and J by 3 bases, with 19 bases between. CDR1 and CDR2 from the germline V gene are SGHRS and YFSETQ. CDR3 DNA sequence: TGCGCCAGCAGCCTTAGGCCCGGTCCTGGGGACACCGGGGAGCTGTTTTTT. It translates to CASSLRPGPGDTGELFF.

This chain connects TRBV29-1 to TRBJ1-2; D is undetermined. V lost 1 base to trimming and J lost 5 bases, with 17 bases between them. Germline V gene lookup returns CDR1 SQVTM and CDR2 ANQGSEA. The CDR3 runs 15 residues. Here the CDR3 reads CSVEGARTVTYGYTF. The CDR3 nucleotides are TGCAGCGTTGAAGGAGCGAGAACAGTGACTTATGGCTACACCTTC.

The J gene is TRBJ2-7, the V gene TRBV4-3, with TRBD2 matching 7 bases. Germline V gene sequence: CDR1 LGHNA, CDR2 YSLEER. V was clipped by 1 base and J by 3 bases; unmatched bases: 6. This CDR3 has 15 amino acids. The DNA of the CDR3 is TGCGCCAGCAGCCAAGGGCCCGGGGGGTACTACGAGCAGTACTTC. Its translation: CASSQGPGGYYEQYF.

The chain couples TRBV4-3 to TRBJ2-7, with 11 bases lining up with TRBD1. Germline values: CDR1 LGHNA, CDR2 YSLEER. The V and J ends lost 3 bases and 4 bases, in that order; junction bases with no gene match: 8. The CDR3 totals 16 residues. In nucleotides, the CDR3 is TGCGCCAGCAGCCAGCAAGAGGGACAGGGGGTGTACGAGCAGTACTTC. Its translation is CASSQQEGQGVYEQYF.

The chain couples TRBV28 to TRBJ2-1; 11 bases align to TRBD1. V was clipped by 5 bases and J by 4 bases; unmatched bases: 4. There are 15 residues in the CDR3. CDR1 and CDR2 from the germline V gene are MDHEN and SYDVKM. As DNA, the CDR3 is TGTGCCAGCAGTCCTGGACAGGGGGCATACAATGAGCAGTTCTTC. This gives the protein CASSPGQGAYNEQFF.

The chain has TRBV30 and TRBJ2-6, with D maybe TRBD2 (5 bases). Germline CDR1 GTSNPN, CDR2 SVGIG (reference sequence). CDR3 length: 13 residues. V was clipped by 6 bases and J by 3 bases, with 9 bases between them. The DNA for the CDR3 is TGTGCCTGTACGGGGTATGGGGCCAACGTCCTGACTTTC. Translation: CACTGYGANVLTF.

The chain uses TRBV7-9 and TRBJ2-5, with D maybe TRBD1 (5 bases). The ends were cut back, 1 base at V and 2 bases at J, with 17 bases in the middle. CDR1 is SEHNR, CDR2 FQNEAQ, per germline (reference sequence). The CDR3 covers 17 residues. DNA of the CDR3: TGTGCCAGCAGCTTAGGGGTAGGGGCGCGATCTCAAGAGACCCAGTACTTC. Residues: CASSLGVGARSQETQYF.

The J gene is TRBJ2-5, the V gene TRBV14, with TRBD2 matching 7 bases. Germline V gene lookup returns CDR1 SGHDN and CDR2 FVKESK. The CDR3 totals 15 residues. With 3 bases clipped from V and 5 bases from J, the junction kept 9 bases outside the gene matches. This CDR3 reads CASSQERGSEETQYF. The CDR3, as DNA: TGTGCCAGCAGCCAGGAGCGGGGTAGTGAGGAGACCCAGTACTTC.

V is TRBV6-1 and J is TRBJ2-1; 11 bases align to TRBD2. The germline gives CDR1 MNHNS, CDR2 SASEGT. The CDR3 extends over 17 amino acids. V was clipped by 3 bases and J by 5 bases; unmatched bases: 9. CDR3 nucleotides: TGTGCCAGCAGTGATTTTGGCTTGACTAGCGGGGACAATGAGCAGTTCTTC. This translates into CASSDFGLTSGDNEQFF.

J is TRBJ2-7 and V is TRBV7-9; no definite D call. This CDR3 spans 15 amino acids. Trimming took off 5 bases at V and 0 bases at J, with 14 bases between the two ends. Per the germline V gene, CDR1 is SEHNR and CDR2 is FQNEAQ (reference sequence). The CDR3 sequence is CASSHPLNNSYEQYF. The CDR3 coding sequence is TGTGCCAGCAGCCATCCGTTAAATAACTCCTACGAGCAGTACTTC. Full variable domain (rest looked up from reference TRBV7-9 and TRBJ2-7): DTGVSQNPRHKITKRGQNVTFRCDPISEHNRLYWYRQTLGQGPEFLTYFQNEAQLEKSRLLSDRFSAERPKGSFSTLEIQRTEQGDSAMYLCASSHPLNNSYEQYFGPGTRLTVT.

J is TRBJ2-7 and V is TRBV5-5; D is unclear. The CDR3 contains 12 residues. Germline V CDR1 and CDR2: SGHKS, YYEKEE (reference sequence). Deletions cut 3 bases from V and 3 bases from J, with 7 bases between. CDR3 sequence (DNA): TGTGCCAGCAGCTACCAGGTCTACGAGCAGTACTTC. This gives the protein CASSYQVYEQYF.

V is TRBV27 and J is TRBJ2-7, with TRBD2 matching over 7 bases. The CDR3 spans 15 residues. Germline CDR1 MNHEY, CDR2 SMNVEV (reference sequence). The V segment lost 3 bases and the J segment 3 bases; nucleotides outside the gene matches: 8. The CDR3 nucleotides read TGTGCCAGCAGTTTCTCCGGGGAGGGGATCTACGAGCAGTACTTC. Its protein is CASSFSGEGIYEQYF.

The rearrangement joins TRBV27 to TRBJ2-4, with 7 bases matching TRBD1. There are 15 residues in the CDR3. The trim removed 1 base at V and 8 bases at J, leaving 8 bases unmatched. In germline, CDR1 is MNHEY, CDR2 SMNVEV (reference sequence). Here the CDR3 reads CASSLFRGGKDIQYF. DNA for the CDR3: TGTGCCAGCAGTTTATTCAGAGGGGGCAAGGACATTCAGTACTTC.